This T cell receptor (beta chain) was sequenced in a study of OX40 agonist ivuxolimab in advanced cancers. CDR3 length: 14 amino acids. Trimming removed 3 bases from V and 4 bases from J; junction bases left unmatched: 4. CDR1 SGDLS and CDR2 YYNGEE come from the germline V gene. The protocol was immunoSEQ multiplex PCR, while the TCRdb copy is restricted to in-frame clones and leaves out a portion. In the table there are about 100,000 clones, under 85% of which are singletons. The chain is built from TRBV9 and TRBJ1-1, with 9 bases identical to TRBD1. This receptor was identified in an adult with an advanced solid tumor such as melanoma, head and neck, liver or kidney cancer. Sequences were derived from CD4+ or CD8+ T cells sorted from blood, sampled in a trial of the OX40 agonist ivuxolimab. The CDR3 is CASSGGQGGTEAFF. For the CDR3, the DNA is TGTGCCAGCAGCGGGGGACAGGGCGGCACTGAAGCTTTCTTT.